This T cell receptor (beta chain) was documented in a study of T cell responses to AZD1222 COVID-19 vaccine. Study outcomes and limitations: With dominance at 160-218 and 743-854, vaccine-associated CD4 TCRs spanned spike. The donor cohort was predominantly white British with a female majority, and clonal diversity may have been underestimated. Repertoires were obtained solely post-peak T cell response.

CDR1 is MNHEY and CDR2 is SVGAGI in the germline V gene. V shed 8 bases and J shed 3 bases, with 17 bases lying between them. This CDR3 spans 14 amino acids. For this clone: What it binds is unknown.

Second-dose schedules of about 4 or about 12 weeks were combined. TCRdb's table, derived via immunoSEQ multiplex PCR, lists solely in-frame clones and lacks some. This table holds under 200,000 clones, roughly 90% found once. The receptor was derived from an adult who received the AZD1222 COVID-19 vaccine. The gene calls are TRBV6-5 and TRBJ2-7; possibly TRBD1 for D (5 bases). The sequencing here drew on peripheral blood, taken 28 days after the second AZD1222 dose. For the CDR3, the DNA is TGTGCCAGCGGTTGGGGCAGTGGGGACTACGAGCAGTACTTC. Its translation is CASGWGSGDYEQYF.